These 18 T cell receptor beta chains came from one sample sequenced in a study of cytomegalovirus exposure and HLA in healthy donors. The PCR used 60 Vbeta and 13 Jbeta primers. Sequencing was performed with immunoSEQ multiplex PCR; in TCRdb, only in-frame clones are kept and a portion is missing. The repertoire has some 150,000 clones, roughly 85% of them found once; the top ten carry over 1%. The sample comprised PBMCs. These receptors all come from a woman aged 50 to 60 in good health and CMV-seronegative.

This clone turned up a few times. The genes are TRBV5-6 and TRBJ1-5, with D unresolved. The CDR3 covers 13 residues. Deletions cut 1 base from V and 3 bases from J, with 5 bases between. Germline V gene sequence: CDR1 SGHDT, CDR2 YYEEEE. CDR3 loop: CASSLQDNQPQHF. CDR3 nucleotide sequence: TGTGCCAGCAGCTTGCAGGACAATCAGCCCCAGCATTTT.

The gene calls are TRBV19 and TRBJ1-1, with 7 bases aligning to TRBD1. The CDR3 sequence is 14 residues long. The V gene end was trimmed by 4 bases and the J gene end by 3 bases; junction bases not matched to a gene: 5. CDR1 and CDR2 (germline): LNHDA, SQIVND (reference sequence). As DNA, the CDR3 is TGTGCCAGTAGTAGGAGGGACAGCGACACTGAAGCTTTCTTT. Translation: CASSRRDSDTEAFF.

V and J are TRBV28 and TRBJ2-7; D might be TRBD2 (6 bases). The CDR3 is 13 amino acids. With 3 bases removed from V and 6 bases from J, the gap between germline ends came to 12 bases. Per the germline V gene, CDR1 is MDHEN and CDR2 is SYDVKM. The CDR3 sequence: CASSLGGVGEQYF. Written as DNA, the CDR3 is TGTGCCAGCAGTTTGGGGGGAGTTGGCGAGCAGTACTTC.

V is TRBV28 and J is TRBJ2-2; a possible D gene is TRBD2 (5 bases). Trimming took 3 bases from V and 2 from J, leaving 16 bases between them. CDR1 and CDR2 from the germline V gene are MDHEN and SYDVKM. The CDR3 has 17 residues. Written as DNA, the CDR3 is TGTGCCAGCAGTTTTGTAGGAGGACGGACCAACACCGGGGAGCTGTTTTTT. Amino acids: CASSFVGGRTNTGELFF.

The CDR3 bases are TGTGCCAGCAGCTTAACAGGGTTAGGTGGCTACACCTTC. Translated: CASSLTGLGGYTF. The chain employs TRBV7-9 and TRBJ1-2; TRBD1 is a possible D gene (6 bases). CDR3 length: 13 residues. V was pared by 2 bases and J by 7 bases, with 11 bases between. Germline V CDR1 and CDR2: SEHNR, FQNEAQ (reference sequence).

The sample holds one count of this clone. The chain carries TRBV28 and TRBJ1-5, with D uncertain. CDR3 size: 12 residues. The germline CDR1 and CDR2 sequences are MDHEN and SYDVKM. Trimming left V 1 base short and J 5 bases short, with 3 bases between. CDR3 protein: CASSLSYQPQHF. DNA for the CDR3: TGTGCCAGCAGTTTATCGTATCAGCCCCAGCATTTT.

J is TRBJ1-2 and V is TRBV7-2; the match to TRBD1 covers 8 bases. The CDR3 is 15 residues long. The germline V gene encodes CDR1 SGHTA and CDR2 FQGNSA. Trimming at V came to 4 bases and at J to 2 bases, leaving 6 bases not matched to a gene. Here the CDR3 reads CASSSPGQANYGYTF. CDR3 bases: TGTGCCAGCAGCTCCCCGGGACAGGCCAACTATGGCTACACCTTC.

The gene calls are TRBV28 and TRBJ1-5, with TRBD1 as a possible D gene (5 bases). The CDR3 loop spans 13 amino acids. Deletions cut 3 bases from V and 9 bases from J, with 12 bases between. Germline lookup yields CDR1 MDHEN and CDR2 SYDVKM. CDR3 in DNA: TGTGCCAGCAGTTTGCGCGGGGGACGGCCCCAGCATTTT. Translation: CASSLRGGRPQHF.

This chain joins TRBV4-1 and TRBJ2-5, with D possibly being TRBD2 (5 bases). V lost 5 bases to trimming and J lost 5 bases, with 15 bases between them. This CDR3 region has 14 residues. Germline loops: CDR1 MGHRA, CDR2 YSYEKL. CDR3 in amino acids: CASSNPRGLETQYF. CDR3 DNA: TGCGCCAGCAGCAACCCCCGGGGTTTGGAGACCCAGTACTTC.

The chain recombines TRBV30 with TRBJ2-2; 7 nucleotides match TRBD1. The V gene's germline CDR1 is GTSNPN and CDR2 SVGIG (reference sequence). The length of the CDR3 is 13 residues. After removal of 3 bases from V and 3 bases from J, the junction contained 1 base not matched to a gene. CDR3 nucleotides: TGTGCCTGGAGGGGACAGTACACCGGGGAGCTGTTTTTT. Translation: CAWRGQYTGELFF.

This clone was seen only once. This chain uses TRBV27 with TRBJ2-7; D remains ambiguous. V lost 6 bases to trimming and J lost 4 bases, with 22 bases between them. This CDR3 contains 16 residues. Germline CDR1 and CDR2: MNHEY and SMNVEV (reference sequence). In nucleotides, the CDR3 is TGTGCCAGCAGCCCATCCGTTGGCCCCGACTGGTACGAGCAGTACTTC. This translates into CASSPSVGPDWYEQYF.

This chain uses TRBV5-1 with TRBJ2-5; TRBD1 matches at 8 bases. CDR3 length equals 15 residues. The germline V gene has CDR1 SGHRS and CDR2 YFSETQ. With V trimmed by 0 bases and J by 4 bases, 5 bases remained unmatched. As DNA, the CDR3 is TGCGCCAGCAGCTTGGGCCTACAGGGGGGAGAGACCCAGTACTTC. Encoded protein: CASSLGLQGGETQYF.

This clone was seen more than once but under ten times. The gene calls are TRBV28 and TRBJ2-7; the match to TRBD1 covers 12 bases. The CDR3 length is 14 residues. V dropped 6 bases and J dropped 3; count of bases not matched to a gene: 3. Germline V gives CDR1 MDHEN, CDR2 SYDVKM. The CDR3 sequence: CASSRDRGLYEQYF. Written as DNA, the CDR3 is TGTGCCAGCAGCCGGGACAGGGGGCTCTACGAGCAGTACTTC.

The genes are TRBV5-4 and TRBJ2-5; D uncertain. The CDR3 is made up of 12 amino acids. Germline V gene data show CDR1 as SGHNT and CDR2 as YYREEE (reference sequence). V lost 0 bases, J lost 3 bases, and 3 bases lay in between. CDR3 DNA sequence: TGTGCCAGCAGCTTGGTAGAAGAGACCCAGTACTTC. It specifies CASSLVEETQYF.

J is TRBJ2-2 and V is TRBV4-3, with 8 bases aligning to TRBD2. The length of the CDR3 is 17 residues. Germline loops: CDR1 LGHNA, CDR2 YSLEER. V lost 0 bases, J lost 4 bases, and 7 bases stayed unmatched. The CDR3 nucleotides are TGCGCCAGCAGCCAAGAGGCGGGGGGAATGGGCACCGGGGAGCTGTTTTTT. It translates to CASSQEAGGMGTGELFF.

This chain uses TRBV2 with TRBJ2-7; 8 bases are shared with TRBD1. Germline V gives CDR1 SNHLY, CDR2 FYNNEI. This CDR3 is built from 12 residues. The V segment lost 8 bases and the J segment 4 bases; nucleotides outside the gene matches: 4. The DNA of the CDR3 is TGTGCCAGCCGGGACAGGATTTACGAGCAGTACTTC. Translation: CASRDRIYEQYF.

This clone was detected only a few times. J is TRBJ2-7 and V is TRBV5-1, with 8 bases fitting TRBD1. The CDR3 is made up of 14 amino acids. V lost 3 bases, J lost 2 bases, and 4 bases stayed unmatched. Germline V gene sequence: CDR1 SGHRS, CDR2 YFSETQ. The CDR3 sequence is CASSSGTGPYEQYF. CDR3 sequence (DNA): TGCGCCAGCAGCTCCGGGACAGGCCCCTACGAGCAGTACTTC.

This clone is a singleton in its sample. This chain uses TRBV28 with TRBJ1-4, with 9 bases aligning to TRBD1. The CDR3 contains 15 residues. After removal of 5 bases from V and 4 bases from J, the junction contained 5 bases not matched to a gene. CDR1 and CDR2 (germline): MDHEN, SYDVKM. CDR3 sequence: CASSVQGAYNEKLFF. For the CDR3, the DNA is TGTGCCAGCAGTGTACAGGGGGCGTATAATGAAAAACTGTTTTTT.